This T cell receptor (beta chain) was identified in a study of blood T cell repertoires in COVID-19. Study details: There were acute and convalescent COVID-19 samples, and they came from the United States, Italy and Spain.

Authors' methods: Counts of nucleated cells, estimated from reference gene primer amplification, were obtained. The repertoire was sequenced with immunoSEQ multiplex PCR; TCRdb's copy has only in-frame clones and lacks some. V, J and clone size derive from that table, while D and trimming were established from the DNA sequence. The sample lists about 190,000 clones, about 85% occurring once. Trimming took 7 bases from V and 8 from J, leaving 14 bases between them. The CDR3 is made up of 11 amino acids. CDR1 is SQVTM, CDR2 ANQGSEA, per germline. The clonotype comes from a man between 25 and 39 years old with acute or convalescent COVID-19. The sample comprised peripheral blood. The V call is TRBV29-1, the J call TRBJ1-2; perhaps TRBD1 as D (5 bases). CDR3 region: CSGASKGGYTF. CDR3 coding DNA: TGCAGCGGCGCCTCAAAGGGGGGCTACACCTTC. Full variable domain (missing parts from reference TRBV29-1 and TRBJ1-2): SAVISQKPSRDICQRGTSLTIQCQVDSQVTMMFWYRQQPGQSLTLIATANQGSEATYESGFVIDKFPISRPNLTFSTLTVSNMSPEDSSIYLCSGASKGGYTFGSGTRLTVV.